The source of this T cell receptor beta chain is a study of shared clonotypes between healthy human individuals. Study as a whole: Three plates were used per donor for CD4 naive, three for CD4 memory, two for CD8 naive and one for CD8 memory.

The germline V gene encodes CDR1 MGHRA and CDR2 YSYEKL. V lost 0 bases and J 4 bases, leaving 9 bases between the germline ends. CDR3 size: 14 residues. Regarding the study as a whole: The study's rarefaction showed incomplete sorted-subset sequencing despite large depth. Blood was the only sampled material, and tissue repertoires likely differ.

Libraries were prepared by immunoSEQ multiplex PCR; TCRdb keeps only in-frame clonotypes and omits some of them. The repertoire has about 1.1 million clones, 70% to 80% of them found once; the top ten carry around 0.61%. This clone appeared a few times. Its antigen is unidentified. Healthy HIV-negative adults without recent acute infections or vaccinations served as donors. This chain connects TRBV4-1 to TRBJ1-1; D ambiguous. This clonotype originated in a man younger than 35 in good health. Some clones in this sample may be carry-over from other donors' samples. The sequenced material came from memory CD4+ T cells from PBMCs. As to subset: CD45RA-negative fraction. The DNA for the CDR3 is TGCGCCAGCAGCCAAGAATCCTGGGGCACTGAAGCTTTCTTT. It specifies CASSQESWGTEAFF.